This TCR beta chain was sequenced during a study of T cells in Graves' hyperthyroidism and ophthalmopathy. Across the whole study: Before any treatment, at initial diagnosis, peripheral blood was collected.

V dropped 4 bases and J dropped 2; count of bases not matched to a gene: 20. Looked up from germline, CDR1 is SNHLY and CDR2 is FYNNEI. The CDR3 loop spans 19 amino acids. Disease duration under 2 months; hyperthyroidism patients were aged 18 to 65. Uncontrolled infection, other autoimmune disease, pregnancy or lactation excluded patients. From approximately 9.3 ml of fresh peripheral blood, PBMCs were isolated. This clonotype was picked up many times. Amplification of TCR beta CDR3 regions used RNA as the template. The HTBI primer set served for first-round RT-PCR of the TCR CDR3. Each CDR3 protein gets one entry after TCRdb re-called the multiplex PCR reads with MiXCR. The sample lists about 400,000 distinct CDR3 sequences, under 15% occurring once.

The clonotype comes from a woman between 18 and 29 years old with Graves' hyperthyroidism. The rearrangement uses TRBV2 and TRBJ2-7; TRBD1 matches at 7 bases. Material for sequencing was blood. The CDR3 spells CASSGSDRERIRSPYEQYF. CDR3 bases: TGTGCCAGCAGTGGTTCTGACAGGGAAAGAATCCGGAGTCCCTACGAGCAGTACTTC.